One and the same sample provided the 7 T cell receptor beta chains below, sequenced in a study of regulatory T cells in long-lasting Graves disease (dated by TCRdb to 2020 to 2022). The method behind the library was multiplex PCR. Sequencing was performed on an Illumina HiSeq 4000. iRepertoire HTBI primers and Arm-PCR amplification of CDR3 regions were used to construct TCR beta libraries. TCRdb reanalyzed the raw reads on its own, using fastp at Q25 for trimming and MiXCR for clone calling, and kept in-frame beta chains. For every CDR3 protein sequence, its rows merge into one entry that carries the most common genes and DNA. This sample is represented by 400,000 to 500,000 distinct CDR3 sequences; 21% of them were singletons. The ten most abundant clones make up approximately 15% of the sample. The sample's time point, from its label and the paper: persistent/refractory GD, antithyroid drugs over 5 years with positive TRAb. For both TCR sequencing and RNA sequencing, RNA was extracted from PBMCs in TRIzol.

The starting material was peripheral blood mononuclear cells (PBMCs), obtained when the disease was refractory, from a patient treated with antithyroid drugs. These receptors were collected from a female donor with Graves disease.

The chain has TRBV27 and TRBJ1-1; D gene ambiguous. Looked up from germline, CDR1 is MNHEY and CDR2 is SMNVEV (reference sequence). Trimming shortened V by 3 bases and J by 5 bases, and 10 bases separated the two germline ends. This CDR3 has 13 residues. The CDR3 protein is CASSFDPGTEAFF. Here the CDR3 DNA reads TGTGCCAGCAGTTTTGACCCCGGGACTGAAGCTTTCTTT.

The gene calls are TRBV3-1 and TRBJ2-3; a possible D gene is TRBD2 (6 bases). CDR3 length equals 16 residues. Trimming cost V 3 bases and J 0 bases, with 13 bases left between them. Germline-derived CDR1 and CDR2 are LGHDT and YNNKEL (reference sequence). CDR3 DNA sequence: TGTGCCAGCAGCCATCTAGGGGAGGTGAGCACAGATACGCAGTATTTT. Its translation is CASSHLGEVSTDTQYF.

This clonotype came up many times. The J gene is TRBJ2-2, the V gene TRBV2; 9 bases are a match to TRBD2. The CDR3 length is 14 residues. Looked up from germline, CDR1 is SNHLY and CDR2 is FYNNEI. The V segment lost 7 bases and the J segment 8 bases; nucleotides outside the gene matches: 8. The CDR3 is CASTISGSVGELFF. The CDR3 region has the DNA TGTGCCAGCACGATTAGCGGGAGTGTAGGGGAGCTGTTTTTT.

This clonotype was detected once. The chain links TRBV27 to TRBJ2-1; 9 bases are a match to TRBD2. The V gene's germline CDR1 is MNHEY and CDR2 SMNVEV (reference sequence). This CDR3 is built from 16 residues. Trimming removed 4 bases from V and 3 bases from J; junction bases left unmatched: 7. Here the CDR3 reads CASSSRLAEHYNEQFF. The CDR3 region has the DNA TGTGCCAGCAGTTCGCGACTAGCGGAACACTACAATGAGCAGTTCTTC.

This clonotype was seen a handful of times. This chain connects TRBV7-9 to TRBJ1-1; 7 positions match TRBD1. Germline loops: CDR1 SEHNR, CDR2 FQNEAQ (reference sequence). The CDR3 has 16 amino acids. The junction had 13 bases not matched to a gene; V was cut back by 4 bases and J by 5 bases. CDR3 residues: CASSSPAHRGRTEAFF. The CDR3 nucleotides are TGTGCCAGCAGCTCACCCGCGCACAGGGGCCGGACTGAAGCTTTCTTT.

V and J are TRBV27 and TRBJ2-3; 9 bases agree with TRBD2. The germline V gene has CDR1 MNHEY and CDR2 SMNVEV (reference sequence). The ends lost 8 bases at V and 4 bases at J; junction bases unmatched: 13. The CDR3 covers 16 residues. The CDR3 coding sequence is TGTGCCAGCTCAATAGCGGGAGAGTATAGCGCAGATACGCAGTATTTT. This encodes CASSIAGEYSADTQYF.

The chain combines TRBV19 with TRBJ2-6; D unclear. This CDR3 spans 15 amino acids. V gave up 5 bases and J gave up 0 bases, with 8 bases separating them. Germline values: CDR1 LNHDA, CDR2 SQIVND (reference sequence). DNA for the CDR3: TGTGCCAGTAGTTTACATACCTCTGGGGCCAACGTCCTGACTTTC. Encoded protein: CASSLHTSGANVLTF.